The next 23 T cell receptor beta chains were all read from a single sample in a study of shared clonotypes between healthy human individuals. The method was immunoSEQ multiplex PCR; TCRdb's version includes in-frame clones alone and lacks a portion of them. The sample includes 550,000 to 750,000 clones, about 91% of them seen just once. Naive CD8 cells lacked CD45RO, underwent positive selection for CCR7 and left out terminally differentiated effector memory CD45RA+ cells. Sequencing was carried out using naive CD8+ T cells sorted from blood. The receptors were sampled from a man younger than 45 in good health.

The CDR3 sequence: CASSPDWISYEQYF. DNA of the CDR3: TGTGCCAGCAGCCCGGACTGGATCTCCTACGAGCAGTACTTC. The gene calls are TRBV6-5 and TRBJ2-7, with D perhaps matching TRBD2 (5 bases). The ends were cut back, 6 bases at V and 0 bases at J, with 12 bases in the middle. Germline V lookup: CDR1 MNHEY, CDR2 SVGAGI. The CDR3 is 14 residues long.

The chain is built from TRBV6-6 and TRBJ2-7; the D gene is possibly TRBD2 (7 bases). V gave up 6 bases and J gave up 0 bases, with 15 bases separating them. This CDR3 contains 15 residues. Per germline, CDR1 MNHNY and CDR2 SVGAGI (reference sequence). The CDR3: CASSTGGRVSYEQYF. CDR3 in DNA: TGTGCCAGCAGCACCGGGGGGCGTGTCTCCTACGAGCAGTACTTC.

The chain is built from TRBV28 and TRBJ2-2; D ambiguous. This CDR3 has 11 amino acids. Germline V gene sequence: CDR1 MDHEN, CDR2 SYDVKM. The V gene lost 11 bases and the J gene lost 6 bases, with 10 bases spanning the gap. This chain's CDR3 is CAHMGSGELFF. The CDR3 coding sequence is TGTGCCCACATGGGGTCCGGGGAGCTGTTTTTT.

This clone was detected once. The chain links TRBV2 to TRBJ2-1; 11 bases are a match to TRBD2. The CDR3 covers 17 residues. Trimming took 1 base from V and 2 from J; bases not matched to a gene: 4. Germline lookup yields CDR1 SNHLY and CDR2 FYNNEI. CDR3 region: CASSEVIAGGPYNEQFF. CDR3 DNA sequence: TGTGCCAGCAGTGAAGTAATAGCGGGAGGGCCCTACAATGAGCAGTTCTTC.

This clone was seen a few times. This chain joins TRBV19 and TRBJ2-1, with TRBD1 matching over 7 bases. CDR3 length equals 13 residues. Germline V lookup: CDR1 LNHDA, CDR2 SQIVND (reference sequence). V trimming: 9 bases; J trimming: 5 bases; junction bases outside the gene matches: 7. CDR3 sequence: CASSAGGDNEQFF. CDR3 coding DNA: TGTGCCAGCTCCGCAGGGGGAGACAATGAGCAGTTCTTC.

The chain links TRBV7-8 to TRBJ2-1, with 10 bases fitting TRBD2. This CDR3 comprises 17 residues. Germline assignment: CDR1 SGHVS and CDR2 FQNEAQ. Trimming at V came to 1 base and at J to 3 bases, leaving 6 bases not matched to a gene. CDR3 sequence: CASSLGTSGEIYNEQFF. CDR3 sequence (DNA): TGTGCCAGCAGCTTAGGGACTAGCGGAGAGATCTACAATGAGCAGTTCTTC. Based on the CDR3 plus reference TRBV7-8 and TRBJ2-1, the full variable domain is GAGVSQSPRYKVAKRGQDVALRCDPISGHVSLFWYQQALGQGPEFLTYFQNEAQLDKSGLPSDRFFAERPEGSVSTLKIQRTQQEDSAVYLCASSLGTSGEIYNEQFFGPGTRLTVL.

The chain joins TRBV2 to TRBJ2-3; D call uncertain. Germline loops: CDR1 SNHLY, CDR2 FYNNEI. The CDR3 extends over 13 amino acids. V was pared by 9 bases and J by 2 bases, with 12 bases between. CDR3 residues: CARRPHPTDTQYF. The CDR3 coding sequence is TGTGCCAGGCGGCCCCACCCCACAGATACGCAGTATTTT.

The V call is TRBV29-1, the J call TRBJ2-7; 7 bases map to TRBD2. The V gene's germline CDR1 is SQVTM and CDR2 ANQGSEA. The V segment lost 0 bases and the J segment 4 bases; nucleotides outside the gene matches: 6. This CDR3 has 14 amino acids. DNA for the CDR3: TGCAGCGTTGAAGATTCGGGACTACAGTACGAGCAGTACTTC. Translated: CSVEDSGLQYEQYF.

The chain has TRBV10-2 and TRBJ1-4, with D maybe TRBD1 (5 bases). V gave up 8 bases and J gave up 4 bases, with 11 bases separating them. Germline lookup yields CDR1 WSHSY and CDR2 SAAADI. The CDR3 sequence is 13 residues long. CDR3 protein: CASRWGLNEKLFF. The CDR3 coding sequence is TGCGCCAGCCGGTGGGGCCTTAATGAAAAACTGTTTTTT.

This sequence joins TRBV2 and TRBJ1-5; 8 positions agree with TRBD1. Germline V gene lookup returns CDR1 SNHLY and CDR2 FYNNEI. The CDR3 has 15 residues. V shed 1 base, J shed 4 bases, and the junction held 3 bases outside the gene matches. This CDR3 reads CASSEDRGYNQPQHF. The CDR3 DNA follows: TGTGCCAGCAGTGAAGACAGGGGGTATAATCAGCCCCAGCATTTT.

A single count supports this clone. The rearrangement links TRBV9 to TRBJ2-3; 10 bases are shared with TRBD2. With V trimmed by 4 bases and J by 2 bases, 7 bases remained unmatched. The length of the CDR3 is 16 residues. CDR1 is SGDLS and CDR2 is YYNGEE in the germline V gene. In DNA, the CDR3 is TGTGCCAGCAGCCCCATAGCGGGAGGAGTCACAGATACGCAGTATTTT. It yields the protein CASSPIAGGVTDTQYF.

The chain links TRBV25-1 to TRBJ2-2; the D gene is possibly TRBD2 (7 bases). The CDR3 consists of 18 residues. Trimming stripped 0 bases from V and 6 bases from J, with 20 bases between. Germline CDR1 is MGHDK and CDR2 is SYGVNS. This CDR3 reads CASSEYAERGGGPGELFF. CDR3 nucleotide sequence: TGTGCCAGCAGTGAATATGCTGAAAGGGGAGGGGGTCCCGGGGAGCTGTTTTTT.

V gene TRBV7-6 combines with J gene TRBJ2-3; 9 bases align to TRBD1. Unmatched junction bases numbered 7, after V lost 6 bases and J lost 6 bases. CDR3 size: 14 residues. In germline, CDR1 is SGHVS, CDR2 FNYEAQ. CDR3 coding DNA: TGTGCCAGCAGATCCGGGACAGGGATGGATACGCAGTATTTT. It specifies CASRSGTGMDTQYF. The variable domain in full, completed from reference TRBV7-6 and TRBJ2-3, reads GAGVSQSPRYKVTKRGQDVALRCDPISGHVSLYWYRQALGQGPEFLTYFNYEAQQDKSGLPNDRFSAERPEGSISTLTIQRTEQRDSAMYRCASRSGTGMDTQYFGPGTRLTVL.

The V gene is TRBV7-8, the J gene TRBJ2-3; D unclear. V was clipped by 1 base and J by 10 bases, with 9 bases between them. The CDR3 loop spans 12 amino acids. The germline V gene encodes CDR1 SGHVS and CDR2 FQNEAQ. CDR3 coding DNA: TGTGCCAGCAGCTTAGAAGGGTTGGCGCAGTATTTT. Translation: CASSLEGLAQYF.

CDR3 in DNA: TGTGCCAGCAGCACCCGACTAGCGGGAGGCCCTACGGGGGACACAGATACGCAGTATTTT. It translates to CASSTRLAGGPTGDTDTQYF. V and J are TRBV7-3 and TRBJ2-3; TRBD2 matches at 13 bases. J gave up 2 bases and V 5 bases, and 16 bases lay outside the gene matches. The CDR3 is 20 amino acids. CDR1 SGHTA and CDR2 FQGTGA come from the germline V gene.

This clone was counted once. J is TRBJ2-1 and V is TRBV5-1; possibly TRBD1 for D (5 bases). The germline V gene has CDR1 SGHRS and CDR2 YFSETQ. Trimming pared 4 bases from V and 0 bases from J, leaving 14 bases between. There are 16 residues in the CDR3. CDR3 DNA sequence: TGCGCCAGCAGCGGGGAAGGGGCGTTCTCCTACAATGAGCAGTTCTTC. Translation gives CASSGEGAFSYNEQFF.

This clone was seen a single time. The J gene is TRBJ2-1, the V gene TRBV2; the D gene is possibly TRBD2 (6 bases). V was trimmed by 4 bases and J by 0 bases, leaving 10 bases between them. CDR1 is SNHLY and CDR2 is FYNNEI in the germline V gene. This CDR3 is 15 amino acids long. For the CDR3, the DNA is TGTGCCAGCAGTGTAGCGGAAAGCTCCTACAATGAGCAGTTCTTC. It is translated as CASSVAESSYNEQFF.

The chain employs TRBV27 and TRBJ1-2; D is uncertain. Trimming left V 6 bases short and J 2 bases short, with 19 bases between. CDR1 is MNHEY, CDR2 SMNVEV, per germline (reference sequence). This CDR3 is 16 amino acids long. CDR3 residues: CASSPLGRFGNYGYTF. The CDR3 DNA reads as TGTGCCAGCAGCCCCCTTGGTCGATTTGGCAACTATGGCTACACCTTC.

The V call is TRBV27, the J call TRBJ2-7; TRBD1 matches at 9 bases. This CDR3 spans 15 amino acids. Trimming at V came to 2 bases and at J to 3 bases, leaving 5 bases not matched to a gene. Per the germline V gene, CDR1 is MNHEY and CDR2 is SMNVEV (reference sequence). The chain's CDR3 is CASSLVRDRDYEQYF. The CDR3, as DNA: TGTGCCAGCAGTTTAGTGCGGGACAGGGACTACGAGCAGTACTTC.

The chain uses TRBV9 and TRBJ2-3; 12 positions agree with TRBD2. Germline V gene lookup returns CDR1 SGDLS and CDR2 YYNGEE. The length of the CDR3 is 16 residues. V trimming: 4 bases; J trimming: 3 bases; junction bases outside the gene matches: 6. CDR3: CASSLRLAGVTDTQYF. Here the CDR3 DNA reads TGTGCCAGCAGCCTGCGACTAGCGGGAGTTACAGATACGCAGTATTTT.

J is TRBJ2-2 and V is TRBV30; D may be TRBD2 (6 bases). The CDR3 runs 16 residues. CDR1 GTSNPN and CDR2 SVGIG come from the germline V gene (reference sequence). Trimming pared 3 bases from V and 5 bases from J, leaving 19 bases between. CDR3 nucleotides: TGTGCCTGGAGCCCCCCCGGGGGAGCGGGTACCGGGGAGCTGTTTTTT. It codes for CAWSPPGGAGTGELFF.

The chain couples TRBV5-6 to TRBJ2-7; TRBD1 or TRBD2 may be the D gene (6 bases each). Germline values: CDR1 SGHDT, CDR2 YYEEEE. V was cut by 1 base and J by 5 bases, with 16 bases left in between. This CDR3 has 15 residues. The CDR3 region is CASSLSTGRGDEQYF. The CDR3 region has the DNA TGTGCCAGCAGCTTGAGTACAGGTAGGGGGGACGAGCAGTACTTC.

The V and J genes are TRBV29-1 and TRBJ1-2, with TRBD1 as a possible D gene (6 bases). Germline V gene data show CDR1 as SQVTM and CDR2 as ANQGSEA. V was cut by 6 bases and J by 7 bases, with 18 bases left in between. The CDR3 is 13 residues long. The CDR3 spells CSVPRGGPGGYTF. The CDR3 bases are TGCAGCGTCCCTAGGGGGGGGCCAGGTGGCTACACCTTC. Filled out from reference TRBV29-1 and TRBJ1-2, the complete variable domain reads SAVISQKPSRDICQRGTSLTIQCQVDSQVTMMFWYRQQPGQSLTLIATANQGSEATYESGFVIDKFPISRPNLTFSTLTVSNMSPEDSSIYLCSVPRGGPGGYTFGSGTRLTVV.